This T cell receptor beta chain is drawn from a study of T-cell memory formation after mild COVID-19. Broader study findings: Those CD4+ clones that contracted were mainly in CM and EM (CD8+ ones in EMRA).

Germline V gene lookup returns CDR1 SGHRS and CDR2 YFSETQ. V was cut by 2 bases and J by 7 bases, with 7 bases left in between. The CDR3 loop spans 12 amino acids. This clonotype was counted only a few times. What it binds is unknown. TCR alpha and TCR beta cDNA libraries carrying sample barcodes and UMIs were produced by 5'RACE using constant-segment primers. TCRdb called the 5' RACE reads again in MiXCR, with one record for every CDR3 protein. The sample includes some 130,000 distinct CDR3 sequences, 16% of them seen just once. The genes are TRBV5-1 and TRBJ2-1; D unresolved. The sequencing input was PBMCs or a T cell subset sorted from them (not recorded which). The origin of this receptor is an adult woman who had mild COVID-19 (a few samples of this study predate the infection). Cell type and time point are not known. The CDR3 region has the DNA TGCGCCAGCAGCTTTTTGGGGAATGAGCAGTTCTTC. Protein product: CASSFLGNEQFF.